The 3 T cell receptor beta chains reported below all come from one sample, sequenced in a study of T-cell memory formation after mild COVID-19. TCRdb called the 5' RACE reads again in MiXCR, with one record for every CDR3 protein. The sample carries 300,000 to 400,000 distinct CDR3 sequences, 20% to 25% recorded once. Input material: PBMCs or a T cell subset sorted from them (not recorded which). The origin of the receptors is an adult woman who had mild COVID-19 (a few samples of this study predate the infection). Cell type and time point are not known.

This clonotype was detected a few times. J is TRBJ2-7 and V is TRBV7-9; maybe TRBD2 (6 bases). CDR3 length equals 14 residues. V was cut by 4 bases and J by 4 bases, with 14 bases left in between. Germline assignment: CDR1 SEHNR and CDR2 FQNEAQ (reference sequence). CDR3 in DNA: TGTGCCAGCAGCTACGGGGGAGGTCATTACGAGCAGTACTTC. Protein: CASSYGGGHYEQYF.

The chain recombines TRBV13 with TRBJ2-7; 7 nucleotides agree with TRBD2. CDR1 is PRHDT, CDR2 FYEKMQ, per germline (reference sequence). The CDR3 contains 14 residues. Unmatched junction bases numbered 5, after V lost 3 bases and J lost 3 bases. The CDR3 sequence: CASSFRTSFYEQYF. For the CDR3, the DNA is TGTGCCAGCAGCTTCCGGACTAGTTTCTACGAGCAGTACTTC. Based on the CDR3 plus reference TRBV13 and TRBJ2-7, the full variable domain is AAGVIQSPRHLIKEKRETATLKCYPIPRHDTVYWYQQGPGQDPQFLISFYEKMQSDKGSIPDRFSAQQFSDYHSELNMSSLELGDSALYFCASSFRTSFYEQYFGPGTRLTVT.

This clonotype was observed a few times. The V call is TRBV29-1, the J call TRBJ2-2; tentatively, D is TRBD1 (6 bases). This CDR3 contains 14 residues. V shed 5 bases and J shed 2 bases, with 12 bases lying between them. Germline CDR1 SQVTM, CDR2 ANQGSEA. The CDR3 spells CSVKDSRNTGELFF. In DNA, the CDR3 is TGCAGCGTTAAGGACAGCCGAAACACCGGGGAGCTGTTTTTT.